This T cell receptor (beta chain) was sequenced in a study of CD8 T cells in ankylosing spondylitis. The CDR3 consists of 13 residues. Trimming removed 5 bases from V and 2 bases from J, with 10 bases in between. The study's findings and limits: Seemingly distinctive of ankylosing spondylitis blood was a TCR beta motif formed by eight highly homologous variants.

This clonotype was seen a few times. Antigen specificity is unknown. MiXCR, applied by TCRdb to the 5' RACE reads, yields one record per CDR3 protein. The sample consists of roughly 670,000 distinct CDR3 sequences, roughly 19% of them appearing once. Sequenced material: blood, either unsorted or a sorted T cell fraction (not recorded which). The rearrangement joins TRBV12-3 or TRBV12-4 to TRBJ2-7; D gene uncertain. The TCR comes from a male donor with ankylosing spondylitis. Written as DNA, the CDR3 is TGTGCCAGCAGTCTCTACGCGCCCTACGAGCAGTACTTC. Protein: CASSLYAPYEQYF.